This is a list of T cell receptor beta chains from one sample in a study of blood T cells in healthy people across ages. TCRdb itself ran the 5' RACE reads through MiXCR, one entry per CDR3 protein. The repertoire holds under 2 million distinct CDR3 sequences, with about 31% as singletons. Sequenced material: blood. These receptors came from a woman in her thirties in good health. Each CDR3 is given with its conserved first and last residue. The D gene is left open where the match is weak. Expanded clones are given a class, and other clones once, few, many or no size at all.

clone_size	v_call	j_call	d_call	cdr3_nt	cdr3_aa
few	TRBV20-1	TRBJ2-1	TRBD2	TGCAGTGCTGGGCTAGCGGGAGGGAGTTACAATGAGCAGTTCTTC	CSAGLAGGSYNEQFF
-	TRBV20-1	TRBJ1-5	-	TGCAGTGCTAGGTTGGGGACTGCGGGGAATCAGCCCCAGCATTTT	CSARLGTAGNQPQHF
few	TRBV15	TRBJ1-2	-	TGTGCCACCAGCAGAGGAGGGGATGGCTACACCTTC	CATSRGGDGYTF
-	TRBV21-1	TRBJ2-7	-	TGTGCCAGCAGCAAAAATTGGGATCCCTCCTCTTACGAGCAGTACTTC	CASSKNWDPSSYEQYF
few	TRBV6-1	TRBJ2-3	TRBD1	TGTGCCAGCAGTGAAGCAGGGGGCCTCACAGATACGCAGTATTTT	CASSEAGGLTDTQYF
-	TRBV6-2/TRBV6-3	TRBJ2-1	-	TGTGCCAGCAGTTGGGGGGGGCCGGGTGAGCAGTTCTTC	CASSWGGPGEQFF
-	TRBV6-6	TRBJ1-2	-	TGTGCCAGCAGCCCTAATAGGGGGGTGGGCTATGGCTACACCTTC	CASSPNRGVGYGYTF
few	TRBV4-1	TRBJ2-1	-	TGCGCCTGCAGCCATGACCGACTCAATGAGCAGTTCTTC	CACSHDRLNEQFF
-	TRBV18	TRBJ2-3	TRBD1	TGTGCCAGCTCACCGGGGACAGCGCTCACAGATACGCAGTATTTT	CASSPGTALTDTQYF
-	TRBV20-1	TRBJ2-7	TRBD2	TGCAGTGCAAACCCGGGACTAGCGGGAGGCGCATCCTACGAGCAGTACTTC	CSANPGLAGGASYEQYF
-	TRBV21-1	TRBJ2-1	-	TGTGCCAGCCTTATACGGGACGGAGAGCAGTTCTTC	CASLIRDGEQFF
-	TRBV27	TRBJ2-2	-	TGTGCCAGCAGTTTAGACTACCGAACCGGGGAGCTGTTTTTT	CASSLDYRTGELFF
-	TRBV20-1	TRBJ2-5	TRBD1	TGCAGTGCTACCGAGGACAGGGGTTTGGAGCAGTACTTC	CSATEDRGLEQYF
few	TRBV6-1	TRBJ2-7	-	TGTGCCAGCAAGACCGAATGGGGTGATACCTACGAGCAGTACTTC	CASKTEWGDTYEQYF
-	TRBV12-3/TRBV12-4	TRBJ1-5	-	TGTGCCAGCAGCCCAGGGGTTTTAGGCAATCAGCCCCAGCATTTT	CASSPGVLGNQPQHF
few	TRBV7-6	TRBJ2-5	-	TGTGCCAGCAGCAACGACGGGGGTGGGGAGACCCAGTACTTC	CASSNDGGGETQYF
few	TRBV27	TRBJ2-1	-	TGTGCCAGCAGTTTACAGGGGTGGTACAATGAGCAGTTCTTC	CASSLQGWYNEQFF
few	TRBV27	TRBJ1-4	TRBD1	TGTGCCAGCAGTTTCAACGTAGGGGGCCTGGTTGAAAAACTGTTTTTT	CASSFNVGGLVEKLFF
-	TRBV20-1	TRBJ1-4	-	TGCAGTGCTAGAGACCAATCGGGGTGGACTAATGAAAAACTGTTTTTT	CSARDQSGWTNEKLFF
few	TRBV7-9	TRBJ2-3	-	TGTGCCAGCAGCGCCCCTAGGAGGGATACGCAGTATTTT	CASSAPRRDTQYF
few	TRBV6-4	TRBJ2-7	-	TGTGCCAGCAGTGAAGAGGCGTGGGGCTACGAGCAGTACTTC	CASSEEAWGYEQYF
-	TRBV5-4	TRBJ2-3	-	TGTGCCAGCAGCTTGGATCAGAGGACTGCCACAGATACGCAGTATTTT	CASSLDQRTATDTQYF
-	TRBV28	TRBJ2-2	-	TGTGCCAGCACCCCGTGGGGGGGGCAGAAGTCCGGGGAGCTGTTTTTT	CASTPWGGQKSGELFF
few	TRBV27	TRBJ2-3	-	TGTGCCAGCTACCCAGGCTACCAATCTAGCACAGATACGCAGTATTTT	CASYPGYQSSTDTQYF
many	TRBV27	TRBJ2-1	TRBD2	TGTGCCACCACTCAGGCGGGAGTAACCTACAATGAGCAGTTCTTC	CATTQAGVTYNEQFF
few	TRBV27	TRBJ1-4	-	TGTGCCAGCAGTTCGGCCGCGTATTTTGAAAAACTGTTTTTT	CASSSAAYFEKLFF
few	TRBV11-2	TRBJ2-7	TRBD2	TGTGCCAGCAGCTCTGAGCGGGATTACTACGAGCAGTACTTC	CASSSERDYYEQYF
-	TRBV29-1	TRBJ1-1	-	TGCAGCGCAGCGCGGGAAAACACTGAAACTTTCTTT	CSAARENTETFF
-	TRBV9	TRBJ2-7	TRBD2	TGTGCCAGCAGCGTAGACCTAGCGGGAGAACGTGAGCAGTACTTC	CASSVDLAGEREQYF
-	TRBV30	TRBJ2-3	-	TGTGCCTGGAGGTTCGGGGAATTAGAGGATACGCAGTATTTT	CAWRFGELEDTQYF
-	TRBV12-3/TRBV12-4	TRBJ2-5	-	TGTGCCAGCAGTTTACACGGACTAAACCAAGAGACCCAGTACTTC	CASSLHGLNQETQYF
-	TRBV10-3	TRBJ2-7	TRBD2	TGTGCCATTAGCGGGGGCCTCTCCTACGAGCAGTACTTC	CAISGGLSYEQYF
-	TRBV12-3/TRBV12-4	TRBJ1-5	-	TGTGCCAGCAGTCCCCCGGGCGTAAGCAATCAGCCCCAGCATTTT	CASSPPGVSNQPQHF
many	TRBV5-1	TRBJ2-1	TRBD1	TGCGCCAGCAGCCCCGGGACAGGCTTAAAAAATGAGCAGTTCTTC	CASSPGTGLKNEQFF
few	TRBV20-1	TRBJ1-1	-	TGCAGTGCTAGTGGGGGACAAAACACTGAAGCTTTCTTT	CSASGGQNTEAFF
few	TRBV5-1	TRBJ2-2	TRBD2	TGCGCCAGCAGCTCCGGGACTAGCACTTTGAACACCGGGGAGCTGTTTTTT	CASSSGTSTLNTGELFF
many	TRBV6-5	TRBJ2-7	TRBD1	TGTGCCAGCAGTTACTCAGCTGGGACAGGGGACACCTACGAGCAGTACTTC	CASSYSAGTGDTYEQYF
-	TRBV20-1	TRBJ2-7	-	TGCAGTGCTAGGGACAGTATAGTCGAGCAGTACTTC	CSARDSIVEQYF
-	TRBV7-9	TRBJ2-7	-	TGTGCCAGCAGCTCGCCTTGGAGCCGTGGCTACGAGCAGTACTTC	CASSSPWSRGYEQYF
-	TRBV9	TRBJ1-1	-	TGTGCCAGCAGCGTAGGGGGGGAGAACACTGAAGCTTTCTTT	CASSVGGENTEAFF
-	TRBV7-9	TRBJ1-4	TRBD1	TGTGCCAGCAGCTTAGCGCTTGGACAGGGCCATGAAAAACTGTTTTTT	CASSLALGQGHEKLFF
many	TRBV4-1	TRBJ2-4	-	TGCGCCAGCAGCCACAGGGCTTCGGACATTCAGTACTTC	CASSHRASDIQYF
-	TRBV10-3	TRBJ2-7	TRBD1	TGTGCCATCAGTGTAGTCGGGGACAGCCAGACCTACGAGCAGTACTTC	CAISVVGDSQTYEQYF
-	TRBV10-2	TRBJ2-5	TRBD2	TGCGCCAGCAAGGCAACTAGCGGCGAGACCCAGTACTTC	CASKATSGETQYF
-	TRBV5-1	TRBJ2-1	-	TGCGCCAGCAACCCCCAGGGGTACAATGAGCAGTTCTTC	CASNPQGYNEQFF
many	TRBV6-2/TRBV6-3	TRBJ1-5	-	TGTGCCAGCAGTTACTCTGGGGGTCTTCAGCCCCAGCATTTT	CASSYSGGLQPQHF
few	TRBV5-1	TRBJ2-7	TRBD2	TGCGCCAGCAAGGCGGGAGAAGACGAGCAGTACTTC	CASKAGEDEQYF
-	TRBV7-9	TRBJ2-3	-	TGTGCCAGCAGCGGCTGGGATGGGCAAAGCACAGATACGCAGTATTTT	CASSGWDGQSTDTQYF
-	TRBV4-1	TRBJ1-1	-	TGCGCCAGCAGCCAAGTAATTGAAATGAAGCTTTTCTTT	CASSQVIEMKLFF
-	TRBV20-1	TRBJ2-3	-	TGCAGTGCTACGCGTCGGCAGGGGAGCACAGATACGCAGTATTTT	CSATRRQGSTDTQYF
many	TRBV10-3	TRBJ2-5	-	TGTGCCATCAGTGACGGGCCGAAAGAGACCCAGTACTTC	CAISDGPKETQYF
few	TRBV6-2/TRBV6-3	TRBJ1-2	TRBD1	TGTGCCAGCAGACAGGGGCTTAACTATGGCTACACCTTC	CASRQGLNYGYTF
few	TRBV20-1	TRBJ1-1	-	TGCAGTGCTAGCCCCCCTGGGCACTATATGACTGAAGCTTTCTTT	CSASPPGHYMTEAFF
-	TRBV11-2	TRBJ2-7	TRBD1	TGTGCCAGCAGCTCCCGGGACAGGGGAAACGAGCAGTACTTC	CASSSRDRGNEQYF
few	TRBV6-1	TRBJ2-3	-	TGTGCCAGCGGAGCAGTCCACCAGGCGAATACGCAGTATTTT	CASGAVHQANTQYF
-	TRBV7-8	TRBJ2-3	TRBD2	TGTGCCAGCAGCTCCGGACTAGCGGGGTCTAGAAGAACAGATACGCAGTATTTT	CASSSGLAGSRRTDTQYF
few	TRBV10-3	TRBJ2-3	TRBD2	TGTGCCATCAGTGAGTCAAGCGGGGGACTCACAGATACGCAGTATTTT	CAISESSGGLTDTQYF
few	TRBV20-1	TRBJ1-2	TRBD1	TGCAGTGCTGACTCACCGTCCGGTACAGGGGAGGATGGCTACACCTTC	CSADSPSGTGEDGYTF
-	TRBV5-1	TRBJ1-1	TRBD1	TGCGCCAGCAAAAAAGGACAGGGAGGGAACACTGAAGCTTTCTTT	CASKKGQGGNTEAFF
few	TRBV20-1	TRBJ2-7	TRBD1	TGCAGTGCTAGAGCCCCCGGGACAGGGTTTGACGGGCCCGAGCAGTACTTC	CSARAPGTGFDGPEQYF